This T cell receptor (beta chain) emerged from a study of metastatic and nonmetastatic thyroid tumors. Study at large: From malignant and benign thyroid patients, repertoires in blood and in tumor or nodule tissue were compared. Study results and limitations: The study reportedly found significantly higher TCR beta diversity in malignant thyroid tumors than benign nodules, in blood and tumor.

Trimming removed 7 bases at V and 0 bases at J, with 12 bases between. Germline V gives CDR1 MNHNS, CDR2 SASEGT. The CDR3 length is 14 residues. Judged by abundance, this clone is medium-sized (0.01 to 0.1%). No antigen is known for it. All patients were untreated before thyroid surgery. How the authors handled the data: The study built a papillary thyroid cancer distant-metastasis classifier from CDR3 differences across clinicopathological groups. TCRdb reassembled clones from the PCR reads with MiXCR. The V and J calls, along with clone size, are taken from TCRdb and not from the paper's own processing. This sample has some 21,000 clones; roughly 22% occur once, and the top ten carry roughly 28%.

This sequence was found in a female donor with papillary thyroid cancer or a benign thyroid nodule (not recorded which). Some clones in this sample may be carry-over from other donors' samples. The sample comprised blood. The V and J genes are TRBV6-1 and TRBJ2-5; D not resolved. The CDR3 loop reads CASNGRLDQETQYF. The DNA for the CDR3 is TGTGCCAGCAACGGGCGGCTGGACCAAGAGACCCAGTACTTC.